This T cell receptor beta chain appears in the sequencing data of a study of blood T cell repertoires in COVID-19. Overall study: Material from acute and convalescent COVID-19 was sourced from the United States, Italy and Spain. From T cells, B-cell-depleted T cells, or PBMCs came the material, which was cDNA or gDNA.

In the original workflow: Amplification from reference gene primers served as the basis for estimated nucleated cell counts. Generated by immunoSEQ multiplex PCR, the TCRdb table keeps only in-frame clones and is missing some. The DNA was the basis for D and trimming; V, J and clone size are from that table. The table includes 120,000 to 150,000 clones, around nine tenths detected once. This clone was counted ten times or more. V shed 0 bases and J 6 bases; nucleotides not matched to a gene: 2. Germline CDR1 SGHTA, CDR2 FQGTGA. There are 15 residues in the CDR3. The specimen sequenced was peripheral blood. The source is a woman aged 45-65 years with active or convalescent COVID-19. The rearrangement uses TRBV7-3 and TRBJ1-2; 12 bases map to TRBD1. The CDR3 nucleotides are TGTGCCAGCAGCTTAACCGGGACAGGGGGCGATGGCTACACCTTC. It encodes CASSLTGTGGDGYTF. Supplemented by reference TRBV7-3 and TRBJ1-2, the full variable domain reads GAGVSQTPSNKVTEKGKYVELRCDPISGHTALYWYRQSLGQGPEFLIYFQGTGAADDSGLPNDRFFAVRPEGSVSTLKIQRTERGDSAVYLCASSLTGTGGDGYTFGSGTRLTVV.